What follows are 30 T cell receptor beta chains derived from one specimen sequenced in a study of shared clonotypes between healthy human individuals (TCRdb year 2020). The protocol used for the library was the immunoSEQ multiplex PCR assay. TCRdb's version of the immuneACCESS table is confined to in-frame rearrangements and falls short of the full clone set. An unresolved V gene accounts for under half of the shortfall where checked; the remainder is of unknown origin. Across this sample there are about 2 million clones, with roughly 96% seen only once. Roughly 0.13% of the sample rests with the top ten. Sequenced material: naive CD4+ T cells sorted from blood. This specimen's cell subset or site label, per the study, means: CD45RA+ positively selected. The receptors were sampled from a man aged 18-30 years in good health.

This rearrangement joins TRBV9 to TRBJ2-1, with 9 bases matching TRBD1. The CDR3 loop spans 15 amino acids. Germline loops: CDR1 SGDLS, CDR2 YYNGEE. Germline trimming cut 2 bases from V and 3 bases from J; bases unmatched to any gene: 3. For the CDR3, the DNA is TGTGCCAGCAGCGTGAGGGGACAGGGCTACAATGAGCAGTTCTTC. Amino acid sequence: CASSVRGQGYNEQFF.

The chain carries TRBV18 and TRBJ1-2; D might be TRBD1 (5 bases). Trimming pared 2 bases from V and 2 bases from J, leaving 21 bases between. The CDR3 spans 18 residues. Germline CDR1 reads KGHSH; CDR2 reads LQKENI. DNA of the CDR3: TGTGCCAGCTCACCATTTGGGGGAGTAGACACGAACAACTATGGCTACACCTTC. Its translation is CASSPFGGVDTNNYGYTF.

As to this clone: Other DNA sequences in this sample translate to the same CDR3. V gene TRBV30 combines with J gene TRBJ1-2, with a possible D match to TRBD1 (5 bases). Trimming left V 0 bases short and J 4 bases short, with 9 bases between. The CDR3 has 13 residues. From germline, CDR1 is GTSNPN and CDR2 SVGIG (reference sequence). The CDR3 here is CAWSVAGGYGYTF. The DNA of the CDR3 is TGTGCCTGGAGTGTTGCCGGGGGCTATGGCTACACCTTC.

This chain uses TRBV6-1 with TRBJ2-1, with D perhaps assigned TRBD1 or TRBD2 (6 bases each). V lost 7 bases to trimming and J lost 7 bases, with 20 bases between them. The germline CDR1 and CDR2 sequences are MNHNS and SASEGT. This CDR3 comprises 15 residues. This CDR3 is CASTSGGGGENEQFF. For the CDR3, the DNA is TGTGCCAGCACCAGCGGAGGGGGTGGCGAAAATGAGCAGTTCTTC.

On this clone itself: The sample holds other DNA sequences that translate to the same CDR3. This rearrangement joins TRBV27 to TRBJ1-1, with TRBD1 matching 7 bases. The junction had 13 bases not matched to a gene; V was cut back by 8 bases and J by 7 bases. CDR1 is MNHEY, CDR2 SMNVEV, per germline (reference sequence). The CDR3 totals 14 residues. Here the CDR3 DNA reads TGTGCCAGCCTGAGACAGGGCGCCCATTTTGAAGCTTTCTTT. Translated, it gives CASLRQGAHFEAFF.

The chain has TRBV28 and TRBJ1-5; maybe TRBD1 (5 bases). Germline V gene sequence: CDR1 MDHEN, CDR2 SYDVKM. The V gene lost 7 bases and the J gene lost 4 bases, with 11 bases spanning the gap. This CDR3 is built from 13 residues. The CDR3, as DNA: TGTGCCAGCACCCCCGGGACTAATCAGCCCCAGCATTTT. Its translation is CASTPGTNQPQHF.

The V and J genes are TRBV6-5 and TRBJ1-2; 9 bases match TRBD1. Trimming removed 5 bases from V and 6 bases from J; junction bases left unmatched: 4. Germline loops: CDR1 MNHEY, CDR2 SVGAGI. The length of the CDR3 is 13 residues. The CDR3 sequence: CASSRDRGDGYTF. The CDR3 nucleotides are TGTGCCAGCAGTAGAGACAGGGGGGATGGCTACACCTTC.

V usage is TRBV19 and J usage is TRBJ1-5; D is undetermined. The CDR3 extends over 16 amino acids. Germline V gives CDR1 LNHDA, CDR2 SQIVND (reference sequence). The V end was cut by 3 bases, the J end by 1 base, with 13 bases between. This CDR3 is CASSIGKGGSNQPQHF. CDR3 sequence (DNA): TGTGCCAGTAGTATTGGGAAAGGAGGAAGCAATCAGCCCCAGCATTTT.

In DNA form, the CDR3 reads TGCGCCACCCAGCGGGACACAGATACGCAGTATTTT. Protein: CATQRDTDTQYF. J is TRBJ2-3 and V is TRBV10-2; 7 bases are a match to TRBD2. The V gene end was trimmed by 10 bases and the J gene end by 2 bases; junction bases not matched to a gene: 3. Per germline, CDR1 WSHSY and CDR2 SAAADI. The CDR3 consists of 12 residues.

This clone was recorded once. This chain joins TRBV10-3 and TRBJ2-6; no firm D call. The CDR3 sequence is 15 residues long. V shed 6 bases and J shed 2 bases, with 11 bases lying between them. CDR1 and CDR2 from the germline V gene are ENHRY and SYGVKD. The CDR3 nucleotides are TGTGCCATCAGCTTCTCCGGAACTGGGGCCAACGTCCTGACTTTC. Its protein is CAISFSGTGANVLTF.

V usage is TRBV9 and J usage is TRBJ2-1; 14 bases fit TRBD2. Trimming cost V 1 base and J 8 bases; bases outside gene matches: 5. The CDR3 extends over 16 amino acids. Looked up from germline, CDR1 is SGDLS and CDR2 is YYNGEE. CDR3 sequence: CASSVRTSGRLYEQFF. The DNA of the CDR3 is TGTGCCAGCAGCGTACGGACTAGCGGGAGGCTCTATGAGCAGTTCTTC.

Concerning this clone itself: Other DNA sequences in the same sample also yield this CDR3. The chain employs TRBV5-1 and TRBJ2-5; no clear D. The CDR3 spans 12 residues. V was trimmed by 0 bases and J by 5 bases, leaving 5 bases between them. Germline CDR1 SGHRS, CDR2 YFSETQ. CDR3 in amino acids: CASSLDSETQYF. DNA for the CDR3: TGCGCCAGCAGCTTGGACTCTGAGACCCAGTACTTC.

This clone was observed once. V is TRBV7-2 and J is TRBJ1-6; 7 nucleotides match TRBD1. J gave up 14 bases and V 0 bases, and 1 base lay outside the gene matches. CDR1 and CDR2 (germline): SGHTA, FQGNSA. The CDR3 is 12 residues long. CDR3 nucleotide sequence: TGTGCCAGCAGCTTAGCGACAGGGTCCCTCCACTTT. It specifies CASSLATGSLHF.

This chain joins TRBV7-2 and TRBJ2-2; no clear D gene. Germline CDR1 and CDR2: SGHTA and FQGNSA. The CDR3 has 15 residues. Trimming left V 3 bases short and J 0 bases short, with 8 bases between. CDR3 protein: CASSFGPSNTGELFF. CDR3 bases: TGTGCCAGCAGCTTTGGGCCATCGAACACCGGGGAGCTGTTTTTT.

This chain uses TRBV6-1 with TRBJ2-7; 11 bases are shared with TRBD2. The CDR3 has 15 residues. Trimming removed 8 bases from V and 6 bases from J; junction bases left unmatched: 12. CDR1 is MNHNS, CDR2 SASEGT, per germline. CDR3 in DNA: TGTGCCAGCGTGAGGCCTGGGACTAGCGGAGGCGAGCAGTACTTC. Its protein product is CASVRPGTSGGEQYF.

The chain carries TRBV6-6 and TRBJ1-1; maybe TRBD1 (5 bases). CDR3 length: 16 residues. Germline V gene sequence: CDR1 MNHNY, CDR2 SVGAGI (reference sequence). Trimming left V 4 bases short and J 1 base short, with 16 bases between. The CDR3 DNA reads TGTGCCAGCAGTTTGCCTCCCGGACATCCGAACACTGAAGCTTTCTTT. It translates to CASSLPPGHPNTEAFF.

Only one count was recorded for this clone. The V and J genes are TRBV28 and TRBJ2-2; 8 bases are a match to TRBD1. Germline values: CDR1 MDHEN, CDR2 SYDVKM. The J segment lost 4 bases and the V segment lost 7 bases, leaving 8 bases of the junction unmatched. The CDR3 extends over 15 amino acids. CDR3 in DNA: TGTGCCAGCATCAAGGGTACAGGGGGCACCGGGGAGCTGTTTTTT. This sequence encodes CASIKGTGGTGELFF.

The chain is built from TRBV5-6 and TRBJ2-2, with 8 bases lining up with TRBD1. This CDR3 is built from 16 residues. Germline values: CDR1 SGHDT, CDR2 YYEEEE. J lost 7 bases, V lost 0 bases, and 8 bases had no gene match. Here the CDR3 DNA reads TGTGCCAGCAGCTTGGTGAGGACAGGGCCCCTCGGGGAGCTGTTTTTT. Translating gives CASSLVRTGPLGELFF.

DNA for the CDR3: TGTGCCAGCAGGGCTCTAGCGGGAGCCGTAGATACGCAGTATTTT. This codes for CASRALAGAVDTQYF. This chain connects TRBV7-2 to TRBJ2-3; 10 nucleotides line up with TRBD2. The V and J ends lost 6 bases and 5 bases, in that order; junction bases with no gene match: 8. Germline values: CDR1 SGHTA, CDR2 FQGNSA. The length of the CDR3 is 15 residues.

A remark on this clone: One end of the junction is discordant with germline, which a read error may explain. This chain connects TRBV6-1 to TRBJ1-2; D uncertain. Germline V lookup: CDR1 MNHNS, CDR2 SASEGT. The CDR3 covers 10 residues. As DNA, the CDR3 is TGTGCCAGCAGTGAAGTGATTTCCGCCTTC. As protein: CASSEVISAF.

Here the CDR3 DNA reads TGTGCCAGCTCACCGATGGACGGAAACACTGAAGCTTTCTTT. Translated, it gives CASSPMDGNTEAFF. The chain couples TRBV18 to TRBJ1-1; D is unclear. V was shortened by 3 bases and J by 2 bases, with 10 bases between the two germline ends. CDR3 size: 14 residues. CDR1 and CDR2 (germline): KGHSH, LQKENI.

Here the CDR3 reads CASSKQETQYF. The CDR3 coding sequence is TGTGCCAGCAGTAAACAAGAGACCCAGTACTTC. V gene TRBV6-1 combines with J gene TRBJ2-5; D not resolved. Germline assignment: CDR1 MNHNS and CDR2 SASEGT. The ends were cut back, 5 bases at V and 2 bases at J, with 3 bases in the middle. This CDR3 comprises 11 residues.

This chain connects TRBV4-1 to TRBJ1-2; D unclear. The CDR3 consists of 15 residues. Trimming shortened V by 0 bases and J by 4 bases, and 12 bases separated the two germline ends. CDR1 and CDR2 from the germline V gene are MGHRA and YSYEKL. For the CDR3, the DNA is TGCGCCAGCAGCCAAGACTCACCCGGCCTCTATGGCTACACCTTC. It specifies CASSQDSPGLYGYTF.

V usage is TRBV27 and J usage is TRBJ1-6, with TRBD1 matching 10 bases. V lost 6 bases to trimming and J lost 8 bases; unmatched junction nucleotides: 10. The CDR3 spans 16 residues. The germline gives CDR1 MNHEY, CDR2 SMNVEV (reference sequence). The CDR3 coding sequence is TGTGCCAGCAGATCATTGACAGGGGGCTTAGATTCACCCCTCCACTTT. This codes for CASRSLTGGLDSPLHF.

This rearrangement joins TRBV18 to TRBJ2-7, with D hard to call. V shed 3 bases and J shed 2 bases, with 8 bases lying between them. This CDR3 is 13 amino acids long. Germline loops: CDR1 KGHSH, CDR2 LQKENI. CDR3: CASSPDQAYEQYF. The CDR3 region has the DNA TGTGCCAGCTCACCGGACCAGGCCTACGAGCAGTACTTC.

The rearrangement joins TRBV5-4 to TRBJ1-4; TRBD1 matches at 7 bases. The CDR3 consists of 16 residues. The germline V gene encodes CDR1 SGHNT and CDR2 YYREEE (reference sequence). V was pared by 0 bases and J by 1 base, with 3 bases of the junction left unmatched. The CDR3 DNA reads as TGTGCCAGCAGCTTGGGGGACAGACAAACTAATGAAAAACTGTTTTTT. Translation gives CASSLGDRQTNEKLFF. Based on the CDR3 plus reference TRBV5-4 and TRBJ1-4, the full variable domain is ETGVTQSPTHLIKTRGQQVTLRCSSQSGHNTVSWYQQALGQGPQFIFQYYREEENGRGNFPPRFSGLQFPNYSSELNVNALELDDSALYLCASSLGDRQTNEKLFFGSGTQLSVL.

The chain employs TRBV5-1 and TRBJ2-2, with D unresolved. The CDR3 sequence is 14 residues long. CDR1 SGHRS and CDR2 YFSETQ come from the germline V gene. V was pared by 2 bases and J by 0 bases, with 5 bases between. DNA for the CDR3: TGCGCCAGCAGCTTCCTCACGAACACCGGGGAGCTGTTTTTT. Encoded protein: CASSFLTNTGELFF.

This chain joins TRBV6-1 and TRBJ1-1; TRBD1 matches 9 bases. The length of the CDR3 is 15 residues. Trimming took 6 bases from V and 5 from J; bases not matched to a gene: 10. Germline V gene lookup returns CDR1 MNHNS and CDR2 SASEGT. The CDR3 loop is CASRGTGLLGTEAFF. The CDR3 coding sequence is TGTGCCAGCAGGGGGACAGGGTTGCTTGGTACTGAAGCTTTCTTT.

The chain recombines TRBV2 with TRBJ2-7; TRBD2 agrees at 10 bases. Unmatched junction bases numbered 0, after V lost 5 bases and J lost 2 bases. The CDR3 has 13 amino acids. Germline assignment: CDR1 SNHLY and CDR2 FYNNEI. CDR3 in DNA: TGTGCCAGCAGTAGCGGGAGGGCCTACGAGCAGTACTTC. As protein: CASSSGRAYEQYF.

Only one count was recorded for this clone. The rearrangement uses TRBV5-8 and TRBJ2-4; possibly TRBD2 for D (6 bases). V gave up 2 bases and J gave up 9 bases, with 15 bases separating them. This CDR3 region has 14 residues. Germline assignment: CDR1 SGHTS and CDR2 YDEGEE. The CDR3 DNA follows: TGTGCCAGCAGCTTTCGGGGTGCGGGGCTCATTCAGTACTTC. Its translation: CASSFRGAGLIQYF.